This entry describes one T cell receptor beta chain. This sample is drawn from a study of T cell changes during pregnancy in multiple sclerosis. The CDR3 is 17 residues long. Germline-derived CDR1 and CDR2 are LNHNV and YYDKDF (reference sequence). V was shortened by 0 bases and J by 4 bases, with 13 bases between the two germline ends. Repertoires were generated with immunoSEQ multiplex PCR, while TCRdb's copy carries only in-frame clones and drops some. The profile covers roughly 20,000 clones, with around 87% appearing a single time and 13% taken by the ten largest. The chain couples TRBV15 to TRBJ2-6, with a weak D call TRBD2 (6 bases). Material: CD8+ T cells from peripheral blood mononuclear cells, obtained in the third trimester of pregnancy. The TCR sequence derives from a female donor in good health, enrolled as a control in a pregnancy study. The CDR3 DNA is TGTGCCACCAGCAGAGAGGGAGGCTTAGCAGGGGCCAACGTCCTGACTTTC. Translating it yields CATSREGGLAGANVLTF. The complete variable domain, with remaining parts taken from reference TRBV15 and TRBJ2-6, reads DAMVIQNPRYQVTQFGKPVTLSCSQTLNHNVMYWYQQKSSQAPKLLFHYYDKDFNNEADTPDNFQSRRPNTSFCFLDIRSPGLGDTAMYLCATSREGGLAGANVLTFGAGSRLTVL.